This T cell receptor beta chain was observed in a study of T-cell memory formation after mild COVID-19. TCRdb processed the 5' RACE reads anew with MiXCR; each CDR3 protein has one entry. The sample lists about 340,000 distinct CDR3 sequences, about 16% occurring once. The CDR3 spans 15 residues. CDR1 DFQATT and CDR2 SNEGSKA come from the germline V gene (reference sequence). The J segment lost 7 bases and the V segment lost 2 bases, leaving 7 bases of the junction unmatched. The origin of this receptor is a young man who had mild COVID-19 (a few samples of this study predate the infection). Cell type and time point are not known. Input material: PBMCs or a T cell subset sorted from them (not recorded which). The V gene is TRBV20-1, the J gene TRBJ1-6; 8 bases are shared with TRBD1. CDR3 DNA: TGCAGTGCTAGATTACAGGGGGGGACGAATTCACCCCTCCACTTT. Translation: CSARLQGGTNSPLHF.